This T cell receptor beta chain was captured in a study of cytomegalovirus exposure and HLA in healthy donors. This clone came up once. PCR used 60 Vbeta primers and 13 Jbeta primers. The method was immunoSEQ multiplex PCR; TCRdb's version includes in-frame clones alone and lacks a portion of them. The data show 150,000 to 200,000 clones, about four fifths seen once. The source material was PBMCs. The receptor comes from a boy between 10 and 17 years old in good health and CMV-seronegative.

The CDR3 coding sequence is TGTGCCAGCACAAGCGGGGGGGCCTACAATGAGCAGTTCTTC. It specifies CASTSGGAYNEQFF. The J gene is TRBJ2-1, the V gene TRBV27; 10 bases align to TRBD2. Trimming cost V 7 bases and J 2 bases; bases outside gene matches: 2. This CDR3 has 14 amino acids. Germline CDR1 is MNHEY and CDR2 is SMNVEV (reference sequence).